The TCR beta chain described here comes from a study of blood T cells in healthy people across ages. Every sample had a minimum of 6.5 million PBMCs isolated. Using a J-beta primer mix together with a sample-barcoded 5' primer, a second PCR was run for about 7 to 12 cycles. A template-switch adaptor with 12 random nucleotides tagged each cDNA molecule. TCRdb independently ran MiXCR on the 5' RACE reads; one entry per CDR3 protein. This sample yields 1.5 million to 2 million distinct CDR3 sequences, of which about 30% are seen a single time; 7.7% belongs to the top ten. The germline CDR1 and CDR2 sequences are SGDLS and YYNGEE. V lost 0 bases and J lost 4, with 12 bases in between. CDR3 size: 15 residues. As for this clonotype: Its antigen is not identified.

Study findings and constraints: A roughly linear age-dependent decrease characterized TCR beta diversity per million T cells. Long-lived donors exceeded aged donors in naive CD4+ cells and diversity.

Specimen: blood. The source of this sequence is a woman in her twenties or thirties in good health. The rearrangement uses TRBV9 and TRBJ2-3; a possible D gene is TRBD2 (6 bases). The CDR3 loop reads CASSVGLERADTQYF. The CDR3 DNA sequence: TGTGCCAGCAGCGTAGGACTAGAGCGGGCAGATACGCAGTATTTT.